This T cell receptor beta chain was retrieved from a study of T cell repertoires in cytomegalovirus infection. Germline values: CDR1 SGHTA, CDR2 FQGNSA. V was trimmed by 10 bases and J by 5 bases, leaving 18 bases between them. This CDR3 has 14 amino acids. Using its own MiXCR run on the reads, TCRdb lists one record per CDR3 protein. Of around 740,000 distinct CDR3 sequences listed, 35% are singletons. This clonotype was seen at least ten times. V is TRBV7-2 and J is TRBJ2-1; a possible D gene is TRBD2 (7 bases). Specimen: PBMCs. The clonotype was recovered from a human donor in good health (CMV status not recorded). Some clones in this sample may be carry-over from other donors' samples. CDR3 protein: CATHSGKGDNEQFF. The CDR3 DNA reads TGTGCCACTCACAGCGGGAAGGGGGACAATGAGCAGTTCTTC.